The text below deals with one T cell receptor beta chain. This specimen comes from a study of PD-L1 blockade in urothelial cancer. Study-level background: In terms of prior chemotherapy, patients had received 0 to 3 regimens. Timepoints chosen for blood analysis were 3 weeks (second dose) and 6 weeks after treatment start. Median T cell yield per blood sample was about 150,000 cells.

The time point denotes: peripheral blood 6 weeks after treatment start. TCR analog templates of synthetic origin were spiked into each PCR. Profiling relied on immunoSEQ multiplex PCR, and the TCRdb table lists in-frame clones only, not all of them. This table has 95,000 to 150,000 clones, 86% appearing once. V was shortened by 0 bases and J by 1 base, with 14 bases between the two germline ends. The CDR3 is 17 amino acids. Germline V gives CDR1 MGHRA, CDR2 YSYEKL. The V and J genes are TRBV4-1 and TRBJ2-3; possible D gene TRBD2, 6 bases. This TCR came from a man aged 50-60 years with urothelial cancer. The sample consisted of PBMCs, taken around atezolizumab (anti-PD-L1) treatment. The DNA of the CDR3 is TGCGCCAGCAGCCAAGAGAGGACGGTAGCGGGCACAGATACGCAGTATTTT. Encoded protein: CASSQERTVAGTDTQYF.